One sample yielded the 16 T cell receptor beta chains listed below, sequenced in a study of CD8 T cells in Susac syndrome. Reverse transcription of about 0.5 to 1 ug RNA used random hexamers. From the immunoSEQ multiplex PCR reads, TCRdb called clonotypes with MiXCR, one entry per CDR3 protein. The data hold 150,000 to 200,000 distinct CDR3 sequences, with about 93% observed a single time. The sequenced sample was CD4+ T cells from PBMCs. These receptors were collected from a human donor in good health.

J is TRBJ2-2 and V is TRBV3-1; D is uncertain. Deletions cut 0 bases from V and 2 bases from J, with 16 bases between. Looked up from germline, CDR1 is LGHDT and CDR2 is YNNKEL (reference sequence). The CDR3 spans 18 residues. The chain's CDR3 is CASSQDGQLRRNTGELFF. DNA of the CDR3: TGTGCCAGCAGCCAAGACGGTCAGCTCCGAAGAAACACCGGGGAGCTGTTTTTT.

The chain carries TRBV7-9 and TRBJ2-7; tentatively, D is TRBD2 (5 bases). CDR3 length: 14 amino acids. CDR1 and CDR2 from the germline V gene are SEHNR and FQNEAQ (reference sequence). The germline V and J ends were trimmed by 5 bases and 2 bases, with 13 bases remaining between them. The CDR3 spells CASSKIEGTYEQYF. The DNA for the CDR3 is TGTGCCAGCAGCAAGATAGAGGGTACCTACGAGCAGTACTTC.

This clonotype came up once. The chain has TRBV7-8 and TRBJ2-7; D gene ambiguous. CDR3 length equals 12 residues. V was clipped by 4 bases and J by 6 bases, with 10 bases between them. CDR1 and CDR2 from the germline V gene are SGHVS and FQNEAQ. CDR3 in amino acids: CASSSLVAEQYF. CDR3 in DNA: TGTGCCAGCAGCTCCCTGGTCGCCGAGCAGTACTTC.

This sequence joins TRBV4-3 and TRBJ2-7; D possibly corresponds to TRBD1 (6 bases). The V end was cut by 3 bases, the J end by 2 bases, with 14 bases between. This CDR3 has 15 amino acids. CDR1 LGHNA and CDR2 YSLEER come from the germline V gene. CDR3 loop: CASSHLRDTAYEQYF. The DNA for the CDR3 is TGCGCCAGCAGCCACCTCCGGGACACAGCCTACGAGCAGTACTTC.

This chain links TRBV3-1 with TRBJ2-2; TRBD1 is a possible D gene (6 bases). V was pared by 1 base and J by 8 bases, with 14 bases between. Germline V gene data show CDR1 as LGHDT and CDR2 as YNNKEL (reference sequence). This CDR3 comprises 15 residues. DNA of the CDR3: TGTGCCAGCAGCCAAGGTACAGGGACGGCGGGGGAGCTGTTTTTT. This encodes CASSQGTGTAGELFF.

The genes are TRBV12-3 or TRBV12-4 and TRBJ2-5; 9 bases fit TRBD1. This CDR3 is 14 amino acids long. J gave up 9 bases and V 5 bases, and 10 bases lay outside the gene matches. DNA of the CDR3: TGTGCCAGCAGTCCTACAGGGGGCTCGGTGGCCCAGTACTTC. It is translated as CASSPTGGSVAQYF.

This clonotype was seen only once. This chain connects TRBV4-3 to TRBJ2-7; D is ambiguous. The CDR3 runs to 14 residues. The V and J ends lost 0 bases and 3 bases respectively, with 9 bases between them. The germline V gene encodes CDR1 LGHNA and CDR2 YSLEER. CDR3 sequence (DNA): TGCGCCAGCAGCCAAGATCACCTGGGCTACGAGCAGTACTTC. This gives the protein CASSQDHLGYEQYF.

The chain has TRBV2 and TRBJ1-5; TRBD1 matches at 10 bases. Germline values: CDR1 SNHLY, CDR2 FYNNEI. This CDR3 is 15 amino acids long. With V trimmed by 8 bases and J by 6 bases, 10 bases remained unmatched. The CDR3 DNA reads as TGTGCCAGCGCCCTGAGGACAGGGGGAGCTCAGCCCCAGCATTTT. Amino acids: CASALRTGGAQPQHF.

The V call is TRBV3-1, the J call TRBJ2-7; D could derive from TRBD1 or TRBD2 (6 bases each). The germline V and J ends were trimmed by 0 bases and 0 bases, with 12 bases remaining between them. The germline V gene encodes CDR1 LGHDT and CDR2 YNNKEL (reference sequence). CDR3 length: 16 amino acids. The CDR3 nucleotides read TGTGCCAGCAGCCAAGATGGGGGCGGGGTCTCCTACGAGCAGTACTTC. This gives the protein CASSQDGGGVSYEQYF.

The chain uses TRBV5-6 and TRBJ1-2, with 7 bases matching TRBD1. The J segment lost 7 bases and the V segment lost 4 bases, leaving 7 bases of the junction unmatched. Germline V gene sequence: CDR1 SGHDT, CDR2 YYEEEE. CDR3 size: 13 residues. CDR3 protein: CASSDQGEIGYTF. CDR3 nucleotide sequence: TGTGCCAGCAGCGATCAGGGGGAGATTGGCTACACCTTC.

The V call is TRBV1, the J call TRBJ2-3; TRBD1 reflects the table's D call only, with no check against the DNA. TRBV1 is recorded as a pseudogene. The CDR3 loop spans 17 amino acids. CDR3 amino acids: CTSSQGVSGASTDTQYF. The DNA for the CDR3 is TGCACCAGCAGCCAAGGCGTTTCGGGAGCTAGCACAGATACGCAGTATTTT.

CDR3 coding DNA: TGCAGCGTTGTCCAGGGGAACACTGAAGCTTTCTTT. Protein product: CSVVQGNTEAFF. The V and J genes are TRBV29-1 and TRBJ1-1, with a weak D call TRBD1 (5 bases). Germline CDR1 and CDR2: SQVTM and ANQGSEA. CDR3 length: 12 amino acids. The V gene lost 4 bases and the J gene lost 1 base, with 7 bases spanning the gap.

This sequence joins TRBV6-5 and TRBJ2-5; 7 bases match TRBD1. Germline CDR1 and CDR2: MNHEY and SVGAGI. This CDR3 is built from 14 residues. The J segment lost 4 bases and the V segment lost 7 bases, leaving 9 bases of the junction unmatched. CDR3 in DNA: TGTGCCAGCAACACGAACAGGGGTCCAGAGACCCAGTACTTC. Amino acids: CASNTNRGPETQYF.

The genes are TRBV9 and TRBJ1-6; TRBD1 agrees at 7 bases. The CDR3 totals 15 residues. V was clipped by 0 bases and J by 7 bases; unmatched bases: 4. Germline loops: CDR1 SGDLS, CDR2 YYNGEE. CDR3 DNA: TGTGCCAGCAGCGTAGCTGGCAGGGGGAATTCACCCCTCCACTTT. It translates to CASSVAGRGNSPLHF.

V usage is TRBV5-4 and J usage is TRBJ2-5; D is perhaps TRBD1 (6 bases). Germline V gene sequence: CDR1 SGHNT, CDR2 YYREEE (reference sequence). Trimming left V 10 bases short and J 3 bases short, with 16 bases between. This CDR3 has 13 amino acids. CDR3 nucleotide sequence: TGTGCCGGGGGACAAGAGACCGAAGAGACCCAGTACTTC. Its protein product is CAGGQETEETQYF.

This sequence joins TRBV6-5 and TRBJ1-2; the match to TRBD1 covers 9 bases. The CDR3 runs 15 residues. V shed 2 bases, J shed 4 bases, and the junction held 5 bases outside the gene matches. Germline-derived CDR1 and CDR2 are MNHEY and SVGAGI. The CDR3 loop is CASSYPGQGGYGYTF. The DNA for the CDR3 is TGTGCCAGCAGTTACCCGGGACAGGGAGGCTATGGCTACACCTTC.